These 3 T cell receptor beta chains share one sample of origin, sequenced in a study of CD8 T cells in ankylosing spondylitis. TCRdb passed the 5' RACE reads through MiXCR, listing each CDR3 protein once. The profile covers 250,000 to 350,000 distinct CDR3 sequences, with roughly 20% appearing a single time and roughly 8% taken by the ten largest. Sequenced sample: blood, either unsorted or a sorted T cell fraction (not recorded which). Receptors were obtained from a male donor with ankylosing spondylitis or in good health (not recorded which).

This clonotype was seen more than once but under ten times. The chain joins TRBV12-3 or TRBV12-4 to TRBJ1-1, with D possibly matching TRBD1 (6 bases). V shed 3 bases and J shed 6 bases, with 14 bases lying between them. The CDR3 loop spans 14 amino acids. The CDR3 region is CASSLLEGGAEAFF. CDR3 coding DNA: TGTGCCAGCAGTTTGTTAGAAGGGGGTGCTGAAGCTTTCTTT.

The chain employs TRBV20-1 and TRBJ2-1; D uncertain. Trimming cost V 3 bases and J 5 bases, with 11 bases left between them. Germline V gene data show CDR1 as DFQATT and CDR2 as SNEGSKA (reference sequence). The CDR3 consists of 13 residues. The CDR3 coding sequence is TGCAGTGCTAGTCCGGATGCTCACAATGAGCAGTTCTTC. It encodes CSASPDAHNEQFF.

The genes are TRBV25-1 and TRBJ2-2; D is unclear. The CDR3 runs to 15 residues. Looked up from germline, CDR1 is MGHDK and CDR2 is SYGVNS. The germline V and J ends were trimmed by 2 bases and 1 base, with 8 bases remaining between them. For the CDR3, the DNA is TGTGCCAGCAGTGAAGTGGCAGGGAACACCGGGGAGCTGTTTTTT. It codes for CASSEVAGNTGELFF.